What follows are 21 T cell receptor beta chains derived from one specimen sequenced in a study of graft-versus-host responses after intestinal transplantation. The antigens of these receptors remain unknown. Repertoires were generated with immunoSEQ multiplex PCR, while TCRdb's copy carries only in-frame clones and drops some. Of roughly 92,000 clones detected, roughly nine tenths appear once; the ten largest clones hold approximately 0.28%. Sequenced here: unstimulated CD4+ T cells sorted from spleen or lymph node cells, sampled before transplant. These receptors originate from a human donor who was the organ donor for an intestinal transplant.

The V call is TRBV4-1, the J call TRBJ2-1; weak D call: TRBD1 (6 bases). Germline CDR1 is MGHRA and CDR2 is YSYEKL. V dropped 4 bases and J dropped 0 bases, with 16 bases sitting between them. The CDR3 has 17 residues. CDR3 nucleotides: TGCGCCAGCAGCCCCCTACAGGGCCCTTCCTCCTACAATGAGCAGTTCTTC. It yields the protein CASSPLQGPSSYNEQFF.

The chain couples TRBV27 to TRBJ2-5; 12 bases are shared with TRBD1. The CDR3 spans 13 residues. The V and J ends lost 8 bases and 9 bases, in that order; junction bases with no gene match: 7. CDR1 is MNHEY, CDR2 SMNVEV, per germline (reference sequence). The CDR3 loop is CASREGTGGSQYF. The CDR3 DNA reads as TGTGCCAGCCGGGAAGGGACAGGGGGCTCCCAGTACTTC.

The chain couples TRBV28 to TRBJ1-2; maybe TRBD1 (6 bases). V lost 6 bases, J lost 8 bases, and 16 bases lay in between. The germline CDR1 and CDR2 sequences are MDHEN and SYDVKM. The CDR3 spans 13 residues. CDR3 DNA: TGTGCCAGCAGAGTCCGACAGGAAAGGGGCTACACCTTC. Translated: CASRVRQERGYTF.

This sequence joins TRBV5-6 and TRBJ2-3; 7 bases agree with TRBD1. Germline-derived CDR1 and CDR2 are SGHDT and YYEEEE. CDR3 size: 15 residues. V trimming: 1 base; J trimming: 3 bases; junction bases outside the gene matches: 5. The CDR3 bases are TGTGCCAGCAGCTTGCGAGGGGGCTGGACAGATACGCAGTATTTT. This encodes CASSLRGGWTDTQYF.

The gene calls are TRBV6-6 and TRBJ1-2, with 11 bases identical to TRBD1. V shed 5 bases and J 5 bases; nucleotides not matched to a gene: 4. This CDR3 is 14 amino acids long. Germline V gives CDR1 MNHNY, CDR2 SVGAGI (reference sequence). CDR3 nucleotides: TGTGCCAGCAGTCCCGGGACAGGGGGATATGGCTACACCTTC. This sequence encodes CASSPGTGGYGYTF.

The rearrangement links TRBV19 to TRBJ1-4; TRBD1 matches 9 bases. The germline CDR1 and CDR2 sequences are LNHDA and SQIVND (reference sequence). CDR3 size: 11 residues. The CDR3 loop reads CGTGANEKLFF. CDR3 nucleotide sequence: TGTGGGACAGGGGCTAATGAAAAACTGTTTTTT.

The chain recombines TRBV2 with TRBJ1-3; D is unresolved. The ends were cut back, 2 bases at V and 4 bases at J, with 12 bases in the middle. The CDR3 covers 15 residues. CDR1 and CDR2 from the germline V gene are SNHLY and FYNNEI. For the CDR3, the DNA is TGTGCCAGCAGTGAATGGGCCCTGTCCGGAAACACCATATATTTT. It yields the protein CASSEWALSGNTIYF.

This clone occurred once. The rearrangement joins TRBV5-8 to TRBJ2-7; a possible D gene is TRBD2 (7 bases). The V end was cut by 4 bases, the J end by 0 bases, with 17 bases between. Germline values: CDR1 SGHTS, CDR2 YDEGEE. This CDR3 has 16 residues. As DNA, the CDR3 is TGTGCCAGCAGCACCGATCGGGGGGCCAGCTCCTACGAGCAGTACTTC. Its protein product is CASSTDRGASSYEQYF.

This chain joins TRBV29-1 and TRBJ2-3, with a weak D call TRBD2 (6 bases). CDR1 is SQVTM and CDR2 is ANQGSEA in the germline V gene. V lost 7 bases, J lost 6 bases, and 14 bases lay in between. The CDR3 is 12 residues long. CDR3 DNA: TGCAGCGGAGCGGGCGCCACGGATACGCAGTATTTT. This codes for CSGAGATDTQYF.

This chain connects TRBV9 to TRBJ2-1, with 9 bases matching TRBD2. Germline CDR1 and CDR2: SGDLS and YYNGEE. There are 15 residues in the CDR3. Trimming removed 3 bases from V and 5 bases from J; junction bases left unmatched: 6. CDR3 bases: TGTGCCAGCAGCGGTCTAGCGGGGTCGAACAATGAGCAGTTCTTC. Residues: CASSGLAGSNNEQFF. Filled out from reference TRBV9 and TRBJ2-1, the complete variable domain reads DSGVTQTPKHLITATGQRVTLRCSPRSGDLSVYWYQQSLDQGLQFLIQYYNGEERAKGNILERFSAQQFPDLHSELNLSSLELGDSALYFCASSGLAGSNNEQFFGPGTRLTVL.

The rearrangement links TRBV5-6 to TRBJ1-2; D gene ambiguous. From germline, CDR1 is SGHDT and CDR2 YYEEEE. Deletions cut 0 bases from V and 4 bases from J, with 7 bases between. The CDR3 is 13 amino acids. Here the CDR3 DNA reads TGTGCCAGCAGCTTGGGGGCGGGCTATGGCTACACCTTC. Amino acids: CASSLGAGYGYTF.

This clone was detected only once. The chain couples TRBV27 to TRBJ2-2; 11 bases fit TRBD2. The V and J ends lost 5 bases and 4 bases, in that order; junction bases with no gene match: 15. CDR1 is MNHEY and CDR2 is SMNVEV in the germline V gene (reference sequence). The CDR3 length is 19 residues. The CDR3 region is CASSRVAGGPGFGTGELFF. The CDR3 nucleotides are TGTGCCAGCAGTAGGGTAGCGGGAGGGCCGGGTTTTGGCACCGGGGAGCTGTTTTTT.

This clone was seen a handful of times. The chain uses TRBV6-6 and TRBJ2-7; D ambiguous. The germline V and J ends were trimmed by 7 bases and 7 bases, with 14 bases remaining between them. Germline V gene sequence: CDR1 MNHNY, CDR2 SVGAGI (reference sequence). This CDR3 has 12 residues. CDR3 amino acids: CASTHPGGEQYF. CDR3 in DNA: TGTGCCAGCACCCACCCGGGTGGGGAGCAGTACTTC.

This clone appeared a single time. At the DNA level, this CDR3 is encoded by other sequences in the same sample as well. This rearrangement joins TRBV11-3 to TRBJ2-1; 9 bases line up with TRBD1. The CDR3 totals 15 residues. Germline CDR1 reads SGHNT; CDR2 reads YENEEA. The V and J ends lost 5 bases and 2 bases, in that order; junction bases with no gene match: 4. The CDR3 nucleotides are TGTGCCAGCAGCCCAGGACAGGGGACCTACAATGAGCAGTTCTTC. It is translated as CASSPGQGTYNEQFF.

CDR3 amino acids: CASNRLGEETQYF. In DNA form, the CDR3 reads TGTGCCAGCAATCGACTAGGGGAAGAGACCCAGTACTTC. The chain links TRBV2 to TRBJ2-5, with D perhaps TRBD2 (6 bases). Trimming took off 7 bases at V and 3 bases at J, with 12 bases between the two ends. The germline gives CDR1 SNHLY, CDR2 FYNNEI. There are 13 residues in the CDR3.

For the CDR3, the DNA is TGTGCCAGCAGTGAGGACAGGGGGACCTACGAGCAGTACTTC. Amino acids: CASSEDRGTYEQYF. The chain combines TRBV6-5 with TRBJ2-7; TRBD1 aligns across 10 bases. CDR3 length: 14 amino acids. V lost 5 bases, J lost 2 bases, and 3 bases stayed unmatched. Germline assignment: CDR1 MNHEY and CDR2 SVGAGI.

V and J are TRBV2 and TRBJ2-1, with TRBD1 matching over 9 bases. CDR1 and CDR2 from the germline V gene are SNHLY and FYNNEI. The CDR3 sequence is 16 residues long. The trim removed 8 bases at V and 7 bases at J, leaving 15 bases unmatched. The CDR3 DNA follows: TGTGCCAGCCGACGGACAGGGGTATTTGGTGATAATGAGCAGTTCTTC. Protein sequence: CASRRTGVFGDNEQFF.

The chain has TRBV5-1 and TRBJ1-1, with D hard to call. V was pared by 4 bases and J by 4 bases, with 14 bases between. Germline CDR1 SGHRS, CDR2 YFSETQ. The CDR3 contains 14 residues. CDR3 sequence: CASSLFVGSTEAFF. The CDR3 DNA reads as TGCGCCAGCAGCCTTTTCGTGGGCAGCACTGAAGCTTTCTTT.

The chain carries TRBV7-9 and TRBJ2-1; D is ambiguous. V shed 9 bases and J shed 6 bases, with 12 bases lying between them. The length of the CDR3 is 12 residues. Per the germline V gene, CDR1 is SEHNR and CDR2 is FQNEAQ (reference sequence). The CDR3 here is CASTVFPNEQFF. Written as DNA, the CDR3 is TGTGCCAGTACGGTGTTCCCCAATGAGCAGTTCTTC.

The rearrangement links TRBV7-9 to TRBJ2-5; TRBD1 matches 7 bases. Germline assignment: CDR1 SEHNR and CDR2 FQNEAQ (reference sequence). The CDR3 runs to 15 residues. J gave up 10 bases and V 4 bases, and 15 bases lay outside the gene matches. The CDR3 loop is CASSSGTATRFDQYF. As DNA, the CDR3 is TGTGCCAGCAGCTCAGGGACAGCGACAAGGTTCGACCAGTACTTC.

V gene TRBV6-5 combines with J gene TRBJ1-1; D is ambiguous. Per germline, CDR1 MNHEY and CDR2 SVGAGI. The V gene lost 5 bases and the J gene lost 1 base, with 14 bases spanning the gap. The CDR3 extends over 15 amino acids. The CDR3 loop reads CASSRLSSGNTEAFF. CDR3 DNA sequence: TGTGCCAGCAGTCGTCTGAGCTCGGGGAACACTGAAGCTTTCTTT.